This T cell receptor beta chain was documented in a study of cytomegalovirus exposure and HLA in healthy donors. Study information: Within the Caucasian-associated ancestry cluster were roughly 82% of the 398 genotyped donors.

Germline V gives CDR1 SQVTM, CDR2 ANQGSEA. Trimming took 8 bases from V and 3 from J; bases not matched to a gene: 6. The CDR3 sequence is 12 residues long. This PCR relied on a set of 60 Vbeta primers and 13 Jbeta primers. As handled by the study authors: An analysis that came later counted some 81 million unique TCR beta chains, approximately 10 million shared. Assay: immunoSEQ multiplex PCR; the TCRdb copy retains only in-frame clones and omits some. That table furnishes V, J and clone size, whereas the DNA furnished D and trimming. The sample shows under 150,000 clones, 60% to 80% of them seen only once. Comments on this clone: As yet, its antigen is unknown.

General study findings and limits: As a later analysis showed, a missense DCLRE1C variant was linked to trimming of TCR beta V- and J-genes. With high specificity and sensitivity, the classifier reportedly diagnosed cytomegalovirus status.

The chain employs TRBV29-1 and TRBJ2-7; 8 bases agree with TRBD1. The receptor's source is a woman aged 25 to 39 in good health and CMV-seronegative. Sequencing was carried out using PBMCs. CDR3 in DNA: TGCAGCTTCAGGGGGCTGGGCTACGAGCAGTACTTC. This encodes CSFRGLGYEQYF.